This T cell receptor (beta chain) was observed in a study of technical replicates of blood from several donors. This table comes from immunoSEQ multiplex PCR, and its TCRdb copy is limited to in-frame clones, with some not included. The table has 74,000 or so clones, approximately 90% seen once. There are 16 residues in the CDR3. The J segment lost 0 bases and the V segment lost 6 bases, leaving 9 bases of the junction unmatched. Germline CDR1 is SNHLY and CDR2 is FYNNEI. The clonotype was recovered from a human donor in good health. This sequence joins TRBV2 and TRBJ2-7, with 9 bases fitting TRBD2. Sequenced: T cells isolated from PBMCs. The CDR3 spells CASRAELAGSSYEQYF. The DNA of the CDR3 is TGTGCCAGCAGGGCCGAACTAGCGGGCAGCTCCTACGAGCAGTACTTC.